This entry lists 30 T cell receptor beta chains sequenced from one sample in a study of blood T cells in healthy people across ages. Sample-barcoded 5' priming and a J-beta primer mix drove a second PCR of 7 to 11 cycles. In TCRdb, the 5' RACE reads were re-called with MiXCR into one record per CDR3 protein. The sample lists 1.5 million to 2 million distinct CDR3 sequences, 28% occurring once. Material: blood. All receptors come from a woman aged 25-40 years in good health.

CDR3 nucleotides: TGCGCCAGCAGCTTGGAAGGGGGGCTGAGGGGCAATTCACCCCTCCACTTT. It is translated as CASSLEGGLRGNSPLHF. The rearrangement joins TRBV5-1 to TRBJ1-6; TRBD1 might be the D (6 bases). Trimming cost V 0 bases and J 7 bases, with 17 bases left between them. The CDR3 has 17 residues. Germline V lookup: CDR1 SGHRS, CDR2 YFSETQ.

On this clonotype itself: One junction end does not reproduce the germline sequence, and a read error may be involved. The rearrangement uses TRBV12-3 or TRBV12-4 and TRBJ2-1; possibly TRBD1 for D (6 bases). This CDR3 spans 12 amino acids. The CDR3 nucleotides read TGTGCCAACAGTTACAGGGCCAATGAGCGGTTCTTC. It specifies CANSYRANERFF.

V and J are TRBV12-3 or TRBV12-4 and TRBJ2-3; no clear D. The CDR3 extends over 13 amino acids. V dropped 3 bases and J dropped 15 bases, with 19 bases sitting between them. The CDR3 spells CASSLSSTDVEYF. The CDR3 bases are TGTGCCAGCAGTTTGTCCAGCACAGATGTGGAATATTTT.

The chain recombines TRBV12-3 or TRBV12-4 with TRBJ2-1; D is perhaps TRBD1 or TRBD2 (7 bases each). Trimming removed 3 bases at V and 4 bases at J, with 13 bases between. The CDR3 contains 15 residues. The CDR3 protein is CASSLQGGTYNEQFF. CDR3 nucleotides: TGTGCCAGCAGTTTGCAGGGGGGGACATACAATGAGCAGTTCTTC.

The chain couples TRBV7-2 to TRBJ2-5, with D unclear. Trimming took off 5 bases at V and 4 bases at J, with 17 bases between the two ends. Germline loops: CDR1 SGHTA, CDR2 FQGNSA. CDR3 size: 15 residues. The DNA for the CDR3 is TGTGCCAGCAGCCAACTTGGTCTGACTGGAGAGACCCAGTACTTC. Translation: CASSQLGLTGETQYF.

As regards this clonotype: Germline is not matched at one junction end, which may reflect a read error. The V and J genes are TRBV5-1 and TRBJ2-1, with 7 bases lining up with TRBD2. Germline V lookup: CDR1 SGHRS, CDR2 YFSETQ. This CDR3 has 14 amino acids. This CDR3 is CAGSLEYRAGEQFF. In nucleotides, the CDR3 is TGCGCCGGCAGCTTGGAGTATCGAGCGGGAGAGCAGTTCTTC.

There are a few counts of this clonotype. The chain is built from TRBV20-1 and TRBJ2-7, with D maybe TRBD2 (5 bases). This CDR3 has 11 residues. CDR1 DFQATT and CDR2 SNEGSKA come from the germline V gene (reference sequence). V lost 0 bases, J lost 6 bases, and 6 bases lay in between. The CDR3 bases are TGCAGTGCTAGAGAGCGGGCCGAGCAGTACTTC. Translated: CSARERAEQYF.

This clonotype was seen many times. CDR3 bases: TGCAGCGTGACCGAAGCGGCCAGGCAATACGAGCAGTACTTC. Its protein product is CSVTEAARQYEQYF. V and J are TRBV29-1 and TRBJ2-7, with D possibly matching TRBD2 (5 bases). Germline-derived CDR1 and CDR2 are SQVTM and ANQGSEA. V gave up 6 bases and J gave up 4 bases, with 19 bases separating them. The CDR3 consists of 14 residues.

The rearrangement joins TRBV10-2 to TRBJ2-7, with TRBD2 matching 12 bases. Germline CDR1 and CDR2: WSHSY and SAAADI. V was clipped by 5 bases and J by 2 bases; unmatched bases: 4. CDR3 length: 15 residues. The CDR3 nucleotides are TGCGCCAGCAGTCGACTAGCGGGAGTCGCCTACGAGCAGTACTTC. This translates into CASSRLAGVAYEQYF.

V is TRBV7-9 and J is TRBJ2-1; 8 nucleotides align to TRBD2. The germline V gene has CDR1 SEHNR and CDR2 FQNEAQ (reference sequence). After removal of 8 bases from V and 7 bases from J, the junction contained 7 bases not matched to a gene. The CDR3 covers 13 residues. CDR3 amino acids: CASSGLGGNEQFF. The CDR3 DNA sequence: TGTGCCAGCTCGGGACTAGGTGGGAATGAGCAGTTCTTC.

This clonotype was seen ten or more times. This chain uses TRBV7-2 with TRBJ2-7; no reliable D call. CDR1 is SGHTA and CDR2 is FQGNSA in the germline V gene. CDR3 length equals 13 residues. The V gene lost 2 bases and the J gene lost 0 bases, with 5 bases spanning the gap. The CDR3 nucleotides read TGTGCCAGCAGCTTAAAGAGCTCCTACGAGCAGTACTTC. Protein: CASSLKSSYEQYF.

This clonotype was observed a few times. The chain uses TRBV5-6 and TRBJ1-2; D perhaps matches TRBD1 (5 bases). V was shortened by 1 base and J by 7 bases, with 17 bases between the two germline ends. The CDR3 runs 15 residues. CDR1 is SGHDT, CDR2 YYEEEE, per germline. CDR3 sequence: CASSLRGPKTTGYTF. The CDR3 bases are TGTGCCAGCAGCTTGAGGGGACCTAAGACCACTGGCTACACCTTC.

The chain couples TRBV12-3 or TRBV12-4 to TRBJ2-6; 7 bases agree with TRBD1. This CDR3 spans 22 amino acids. V lost 2 bases, J lost 3 bases, and 22 bases stayed unmatched. This CDR3 reads CASSLRFYRDRREEGGANVLTF. The CDR3 nucleotides read TGTGCCAGCAGTTTAAGGTTTTACCGGGACAGAAGGGAAGAGGGTGGGGCCAACGTCCTGACTTTC.

This clonotype was detected only a few times. The chain uses TRBV27 and TRBJ2-1; 8 bases align to TRBD1. V dropped 4 bases and J dropped 8; count of bases not matched to a gene: 7. This CDR3 comprises 14 residues. The germline gives CDR1 MNHEY, CDR2 SMNVEV (reference sequence). The CDR3: CASSSATQGDEQFF. As DNA, the CDR3 is TGTGCCAGCAGTTCAGCGACACAGGGGGATGAGCAGTTCTTC.

To note about this clonotype: An end of the junction differs from the germline gene, which may be a read error. This chain joins TRBV12-3 or TRBV12-4 and TRBJ1-1; TRBD1 matches 7 bases. This CDR3 has 15 residues. Here the CDR3 reads CASSYRGPENTEAFF. DNA of the CDR3: TGTGCCAGCAGTTACAGGGGCCCGGAGAACACTGAAGCTTTTTTT.

The V and J genes are TRBV7-9 and TRBJ1-5; D is ambiguous. There are 16 residues in the CDR3. Germline-derived CDR1 and CDR2 are SEHNR and FQNEAQ (reference sequence). Trimming took off 5 bases at V and 4 bases at J, with 18 bases between the two ends. CDR3 loop: CASSPSGRGVNQPQHF. CDR3 sequence (DNA): TGTGCCAGCAGCCCCTCTGGCCGGGGAGTTAATCAGCCCCAGCATTTT. Using reference TRBV7-9 and TRBJ1-5 for the parts outside the CDR3, the full variable domain is DTGVSQNPRHKITKRGQNVTFRCDPISEHNRLYWYRQTLGQGPEFLTYFQNEAQLEKSRLLSDRFSAERPKGSFSTLEIQRTEQGDSAMYLCASSPSGRGVNQPQHFGDGTRLSIL.

V usage is TRBV7-2 and J usage is TRBJ2-7; 12 bases are a match to TRBD2. V lost 5 bases and J lost 3; bases outside the gene matches: 5. There are 15 residues in the CDR3. From germline, CDR1 is SGHTA and CDR2 FQGNSA. The DNA of the CDR3 is TGTGCCAGCAGCACAAGGACTAGCGGGATCTACGAGCAGTACTTC. This sequence encodes CASSTRTSGIYEQYF.

The chain carries TRBV7-9 and TRBJ2-7; 14 bases are shared with TRBD2. The V and J ends lost 5 bases and 3 bases, in that order; junction bases with no gene match: 6. CDR1 SEHNR and CDR2 FQNEAQ come from the germline V gene (reference sequence). The CDR3 has 16 residues. CDR3 sequence: CASSAGLAGEGYEQYF. CDR3 nucleotide sequence: TGTGCCAGCAGCGCGGGACTAGCGGGAGAGGGCTACGAGCAGTACTTC.

The sample holds many counts of this clonotype. The V call is TRBV20-1, the J call TRBJ2-5; the match to TRBD1 covers 7 bases. The germline V gene has CDR1 DFQATT and CDR2 SNEGSKA (reference sequence). CDR3 length equals 13 residues. The ends lost 5 bases at V and 5 bases at J; junction bases unmatched: 8. In DNA, the CDR3 is TGCAGTGCTGAGTTCCAGGACAGGGAGACCCAGTACTTC. Residues: CSAEFQDRETQYF.

This clonotype was picked up a small number of times. V and J are TRBV18 and TRBJ2-3, with TRBD1 as a possible D gene (6 bases). This CDR3 is 17 amino acids long. The ends were cut back, 3 bases at V and 2 bases at J, with 18 bases in the middle. Germline CDR1 and CDR2: KGHSH and LQKENI. The CDR3 nucleotides are TGTGCCAGCTCACCGACGACAGGTTCCTCGTACACAGATACGCAGTATTTT. Amino acid sequence: CASSPTTGSSYTDTQYF.

This clonotype was recorded at least ten times. The chain links TRBV7-2 to TRBJ2-7, with 10 bases aligning to TRBD2. The junction had 5 bases not matched to a gene; V was cut back by 7 bases and J by 2 bases. CDR3 length: 14 residues. CDR1 SGHTA and CDR2 FQGNSA come from the germline V gene. The CDR3 coding sequence is TGTGCCAGCACCATTAGCGGGGGGACCTACGAGCAGTACTTC. Its translation is CASTISGGTYEQYF. The full variable domain, rest sourced from reference TRBV7-2 and TRBJ2-7, is GAGVSQSPSNKVTEKGKDVELRCDPISGHTALYWYRQSLGQGLEFLIYFQGNSAPDKSGLPSDRFSAERTGGSVSTLTIQRTQQEDSAVYLCASTISGGTYEQYFGPGTRLTVT.

This clonotype was seen more than once but under ten times. The chain joins TRBV5-1 to TRBJ2-6, with D possibly being TRBD1 (6 bases). Trimming removed 4 bases at V and 3 bases at J, with 14 bases between. Germline values: CDR1 SGHRS, CDR2 YFSETQ. The CDR3 consists of 16 residues. CDR3 loop: CASSIRQARGANVLTF. The CDR3 nucleotides are TGCGCCAGCAGCATCCGACAGGCTCGTGGGGCCAACGTCCTGACTTTC.

The chain uses TRBV6-5 and TRBJ1-5, with 7 nucleotides matching TRBD1. The CDR3 contains 15 residues. Germline assignment: CDR1 MNHEY and CDR2 SVGAGI. The V and J ends lost 0 bases and 6 bases, in that order; junction bases with no gene match: 5. CDR3 protein: CASSYSGRGGQPQHF. The CDR3 coding sequence is TGTGCCAGCAGTTACTCTGGCAGGGGGGGTCAGCCCCAGCATTTT.

The V call is TRBV15, the J call TRBJ1-2; weak D call: TRBD1 (6 bases). Germline CDR1 LNHNV, CDR2 YYDKDF (reference sequence). This CDR3 is 15 amino acids long. Trimming removed 0 bases at V and 5 bases at J, with 13 bases between. DNA of the CDR3: TGTGCCACCAGCAGAGATGGGAGGGGGGGGTATGGCTACACCTTC. It is translated as CATSRDGRGGYGYTF.

This clonotype showed up just a few times. The chain links TRBV29-1 to TRBJ1-3; 8 bases agree with TRBD1. This CDR3 is built from 14 residues. The ends lost 7 bases at V and 3 bases at J; junction bases unmatched: 8. The germline V gene encodes CDR1 SQVTM and CDR2 ANQGSEA. As DNA, the CDR3 is TGCAGCGCCGAGACAGGGGAGGGTGGAAACACCATATATTTT. Its protein is CSAETGEGGNTIYF. The complete variable domain, with remaining parts taken from reference TRBV29-1 and TRBJ1-3, reads SAVISQKPSRDICQRGTSLTIQCQVDSQVTMMFWYRQQPGQSLTLIATANQGSEATYESGFVIDKFPISRPNLTFSTLTVSNMSPEDSSIYLCSAETGEGGNTIYFGEGSWLTVV.

This clonotype showed up just a few times. The rearrangement links TRBV20-1 to TRBJ2-5, with 10 positions matching TRBD2. The CDR3 length is 17 residues. From germline, CDR1 is DFQATT and CDR2 SNEGSKA (reference sequence). V lost 1 base and J lost 11; bases outside the gene matches: 19. The CDR3 DNA follows: TGCAGTGCTAGAGTCCCACCTAGCGGGAGAAGCTACAATGAGCAGTACTTC. Translation gives CSARVPPSGRSYNEQYF.

The sample holds a few counts of this clonotype. The chain is built from TRBV9 and TRBJ2-5; D possibly corresponds to TRBD2 (6 bases). V lost 4 bases and J 7 bases, leaving 20 bases between the germline ends. The CDR3 is 15 residues long. From germline, CDR1 is SGDLS and CDR2 YYNGEE. CDR3 sequence reads: CASSPRPGEGRTQYF. The CDR3 bases are TGTGCCAGCAGCCCTAGACCGGGAGAAGGGAGGACCCAGTACTTC.

The rearrangement links TRBV4-1 to TRBJ2-7; perhaps TRBD1 as D (6 bases). V was clipped by 7 bases and J by 0 bases, with 25 bases between them. Germline V lookup: CDR1 MGHRA, CDR2 YSYEKL. The CDR3 spans 18 residues. This chain's CDR3 is CASTPLGDTGTNSYEQYF. The CDR3 DNA reads TGCGCCAGCACCCCTTTAGGCGATACAGGGACCAACTCCTACGAGCAGTACTTC.

Of note for this clonotype: Compared with germline, one end of the junction differs, possibly owing to a read error. The chain couples TRBV20-1 to TRBJ1-4; the D gene is possibly TRBD1 (5 bases). The CDR3 is 11 residues long. Germline loops: CDR1 DFQATT, CDR2 SNEGSKA (reference sequence). The CDR3 is CSAPLGEKLCF. The CDR3, as DNA: TGCAGTGCCCCCTTGGGGGAAAAACTGTGTTTT.

The rearrangement links TRBV24-1 to TRBJ2-2; 8 bases agree with TRBD1. The CDR3 extends over 16 amino acids. The germline CDR1 and CDR2 sequences are KGHDR and SFDVKD. J was trimmed by 5 bases and V by 0 bases; bases with no gene match: 4. The CDR3 nucleotides are TGTGCCACCAGTGATTTGCTAGGACAGGGTACCGGGGAGCTGTTTTTT. Its translation: CATSDLLGQGTGELFF.